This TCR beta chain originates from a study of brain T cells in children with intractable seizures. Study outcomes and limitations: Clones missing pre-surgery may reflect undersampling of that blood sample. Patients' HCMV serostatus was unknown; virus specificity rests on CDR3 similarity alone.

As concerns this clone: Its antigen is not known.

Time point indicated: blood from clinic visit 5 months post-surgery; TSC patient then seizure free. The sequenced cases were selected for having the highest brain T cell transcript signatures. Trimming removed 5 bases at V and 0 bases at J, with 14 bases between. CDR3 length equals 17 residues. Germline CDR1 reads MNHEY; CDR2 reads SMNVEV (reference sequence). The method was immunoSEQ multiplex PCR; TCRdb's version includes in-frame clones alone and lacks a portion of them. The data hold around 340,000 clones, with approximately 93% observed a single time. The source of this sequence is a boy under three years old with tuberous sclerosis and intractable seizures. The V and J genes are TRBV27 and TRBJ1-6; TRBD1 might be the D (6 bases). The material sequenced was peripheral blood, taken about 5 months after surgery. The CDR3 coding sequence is TGTGCCAGCAGTCCACGGACAGCCAGCTCCTATAATTCACCCCTCCACTTT. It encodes CASSPRTASSYNSPLHF.